Following are 26 T cell receptor beta chains from one sample sequenced in a study of T cell repertoires in cytomegalovirus infection. No antigen is known for these receptors. MiXCR, applied by TCRdb to the reads, yields one record per CDR3 protein. This table has under 850,000 distinct CDR3 sequences, around 35% appearing once. The source was cultured PBMCs, collected from culture after CMV antigen stimulation. These receptors originate from a human donor in good health (CMV status not recorded). Some clones in this sample may be carry-over from other donors' samples.

The genes are TRBV2 and TRBJ1-2; D unresolved. The CDR3 contains 13 residues. With 2 bases removed from V and 8 bases from J, the gap between germline ends came to 12 bases. Germline CDR1 SNHLY, CDR2 FYNNEI. The CDR3 sequence: CASSERTAGGYTF. The DNA for the CDR3 is TGTGCCAGCAGTGAACGGACCGCGGGGGGCTACACCTTC. The full variable domain, rest sourced from reference TRBV2 and TRBJ1-2, is EPEVTQTPSHQVTQMGQEVILRCVPISNHLYFYWYRQILGQKVEFLVSFYNNEISEKSEIFDDQFSVERPDGSNFTLKIRSTKLEDSAMYFCASSERTAGGYTFGSGTRLTVV.

This clonotype has only a few counts. The genes are TRBV6-1 and TRBJ1-2; maybe TRBD1 (6 bases). This CDR3 contains 12 residues. Germline-derived CDR1 and CDR2 are MNHNS and SASEGT. Trimming cost V 10 bases and J 2 bases, with 11 bases left between them. CDR3 sequence reads: CATEDRNYGYTF. The CDR3, as DNA: TGTGCCACCGAAGACAGGAACTATGGCTACACCTTC.

Comments on this clonotype: A single base separates this from a much larger clone, so it may be a read error. The chain joins TRBV7-2 to TRBJ1-1; possible D gene TRBD1, 6 bases. Trimming pared 2 bases from V and 7 bases from J, leaving 23 bases between. There are 17 residues in the CDR3. The germline gives CDR1 SGHTA, CDR2 FQGNSA. The CDR3 DNA sequence: TGTACCAGCAGCTTAAGGGGGACACTAGGGGGATCTGTTGAAGCTTTCTTT. Translation gives CTSSLRGTLGGSVEAFF. The whole variable domain, remainder taken from reference TRBV7-2 and TRBJ1-1, is GAGVSQSPSNKVTEKGKDVELRCDPISGHTALYWYRQSLGQGLEFLIYFQGNSAPDKSGLPSDRFSAERTGGSVSTLTIQRTQQEDSAVYLCTSSLRGTLGGSVEAFFGQGTRLTVV.

V is TRBV20-1 and J is TRBJ1-2, with 7 nucleotides matching TRBD1. The CDR3 runs 15 residues. Trimming removed 0 bases from V and 5 bases from J; junction bases left unmatched: 9. Germline V gives CDR1 DFQATT, CDR2 SNEGSKA (reference sequence). CDR3: CSARDRLGQVYGYTF. In DNA, the CDR3 is TGCAGTGCTAGAGATCGATTAGGACAGGTTTATGGCTACACCTTC.

The chain joins TRBV20-1 to TRBJ2-4; 7 nucleotides match TRBD1. The V and J ends lost 3 bases and 0 bases, in that order; junction bases with no gene match: 14. Germline V gene data show CDR1 as DFQATT and CDR2 as SNEGSKA (reference sequence). The CDR3 loop spans 18 amino acids. CDR3 nucleotide sequence: TGCAGTGCTAGCTCCGGGACAGTCCAACATATAGCCAAAAACATTCAGTACTTC. Its protein product is CSASSGTVQHIAKNIQYF.

This sequence joins TRBV7-2 and TRBJ2-7; D gene unclear. The germline gives CDR1 SGHTA, CDR2 FQGNSA. CDR3 length: 13 residues. Trimming left V 5 bases short and J 5 bases short, with 13 bases between. The CDR3 DNA is TGTGCCAGCAGCCTAAATTACCGAAACGAGCAGTACTTC. As protein: CASSLNYRNEQYF.

J is TRBJ2-6 and V is TRBV7-8, with D unclear. The CDR3 is 13 residues long. Trimming removed 4 bases from V and 4 bases from J, with 5 bases in between. Germline CDR1 SGHVS, CDR2 FQNEAQ. The CDR3 DNA follows: TGTGCCAGCAGCTCCCGGGGGGCCAACGTCCTGACTTTC. Translated: CASSSRGANVLTF.

This clonotype was seen a handful of times. The chain carries TRBV11-2 and TRBJ2-5; D is unresolved. This CDR3 is built from 12 residues. Trimming took 5 bases from V and 4 from J, leaving 8 bases between them. CDR1 and CDR2 (germline): SGHAT, FQNNGV. The CDR3 protein is CASSPAGETQYF. CDR3 DNA: TGTGCCAGCAGCCCGGCTGGAGAGACCCAGTACTTC.

This clonotype appeared many times. V is TRBV7-2 and J is TRBJ2-1; D gene unclear. The CDR3 has 17 amino acids. Germline V gene data show CDR1 as SGHTA and CDR2 as FQGNSA. V lost 3 bases, J lost 6 bases, and 21 bases lay in between. Here the CDR3 DNA reads TGTGCCAGCAGCTTTGAGTTTCACCTTCCCGGCTTCAATGAGCAGTTCTTC. Residues: CASSFEFHLPGFNEQFF.

J is TRBJ2-3 and V is TRBV7-4; D possibly uses TRBD1 or TRBD2 (5 bases each). The CDR3 is made up of 15 amino acids. Germline V lookup: CDR1 SGHVT, CDR2 SQSDAQ. Trimming took off 5 bases at V and 3 bases at J, with 15 bases between the two ends. The CDR3 sequence: CASSQRDGRTDTQYF. The CDR3 region has the DNA TGTGCCAGCAGCCAACGGGACGGTCGGACAGATACGCAGTATTTT.

This clonotype was seen many times. The V gene is TRBV7-2, the J gene TRBJ2-1; 9 positions match TRBD2. Losses at the gene ends were 1 base for V and 8 bases for J; bases not matched to a gene: 3. Germline CDR1 is SGHTA and CDR2 is FQGNSA. The CDR3 is made up of 14 amino acids. The DNA for the CDR3 is TGTGCCAGCAGCTTAGGGACTAGCGTCTATGAGCAGTTCTTC. Translated: CASSLGTSVYEQFF.

The V gene is TRBV7-2, the J gene TRBJ2-7; D possibly matches TRBD1 or TRBD2 (7 bases each). Trimming stripped 2 bases from V and 4 bases from J, with 18 bases between. The CDR3 consists of 16 residues. CDR1 and CDR2 (germline): SGHTA, FQGNSA. CDR3 in amino acids: CASSLFSGQGGYEQYF. The CDR3 DNA is TGTGCCAGCAGCTTATTCTCGGGGCAGGGGGGGTACGAGCAGTACTTC.

V usage is TRBV6-1 and J usage is TRBJ2-7; 7 positions agree with TRBD2. V gave up 5 bases and J gave up 7 bases; unmatched junction bases: 14. Germline loops: CDR1 MNHNS, CDR2 SASEGT. The CDR3 consists of 15 residues. This CDR3 is CASSSGRHWDYEQYF. As DNA, the CDR3 is TGTGCCAGCAGTTCCGGGCGGCACTGGGACTATGAGCAGTACTTC.

This clonotype was seen more than once but under ten times. This chain connects TRBV6-2 or TRBV6-3 to TRBJ2-1; no clear D. The V end lost 3 bases, the J end lost 4 bases, and 7 bases lay between the germline ends. The germline gives CDR1 MNHEY, CDR2 SVGEGT. CDR3 length: 13 residues. The CDR3 coding sequence is TGTGCCAGCAGTTATCGTTCTTACAATGAGCAGTTCTTC. Its protein product is CASSYRSYNEQFF.

The rearrangement links TRBV20-1 to TRBJ1-4; D gene ambiguous. Per germline, CDR1 DFQATT and CDR2 SNEGSKA (reference sequence). The CDR3 consists of 14 residues. V was cut by 0 bases and J by 6 bases, with 11 bases left in between. The CDR3 region has the DNA TGCAGTGCTAGAGATGTGGGTTTTTATGAAAAACTGTTTTTT. Its translation: CSARDVGFYEKLFF.

The V gene is TRBV7-6, the J gene TRBJ2-1; D not certain. The CDR3 runs 10 residues. Per the germline V gene, CDR1 is SGHVS and CDR2 is FNYEAQ. V shed 5 bases and J shed 15 bases, with 11 bases lying between them. CDR3 nucleotide sequence: TGTGCCAGCAGCCCCGGTGGGCCGTTCTTC. Its translation: CASSPGGPFF.

In its sample, this clonotype was seen a few times. The V and J genes are TRBV14 and TRBJ1-6; unclear D gene. The V and J ends lost 1 base and 6 bases respectively, with 10 bases between them. The CDR3 extends over 15 amino acids. Germline V gene lookup returns CDR1 SGHDN and CDR2 FVKESK. The CDR3 loop is CASSQVTGVNSPLHF. In DNA form, the CDR3 reads TGTGCCAGCAGCCAAGTCACTGGGGTTAATTCACCCCTCCACTTT.

This clonotype has only one observation. The rearrangement uses TRBV11-2 and TRBJ2-2; D ambiguous. The germline V gene has CDR1 SGHAT and CDR2 FQNNGV. Trimming took off 3 bases at V and 14 bases at J, with 10 bases between the two ends. The CDR3 consists of 11 residues. In DNA form, the CDR3 reads TGTGCCAGCAGCTTGGACCTCCCTCTGTTTTTT. Protein product: CASSLDLPLFF.

The genes are TRBV7-9 and TRBJ2-1; TRBD2 matches at 10 bases. CDR3 size: 16 residues. Germline CDR1 and CDR2: SEHNR and FQNEAQ (reference sequence). Losses at the gene ends were 4 bases for V and 8 bases for J; bases not matched to a gene: 11. CDR3 amino acids: CASSWSGTSAFDEQFF. The CDR3 nucleotides read TGTGCCAGCAGCTGGTCCGGGACTAGCGCCTTCGATGAGCAGTTCTTC.

This clonotype was seen repeatedly, ten times or more. The V gene is TRBV7-2, the J gene TRBJ2-3; D tentatively reads TRBD1 or TRBD2 (6 bases each). The CDR3 has 16 amino acids. CDR1 is SGHTA and CDR2 is FQGNSA in the germline V gene. Trimming shortened V by 5 bases and J by 2 bases, and 17 bases separated the two germline ends. CDR3 nucleotide sequence: TGTGCCAGCAGCCGGGGGCCTCTAGGCCTCACAGATACGCAGTATTTT. Protein product: CASSRGPLGLTDTQYF. The entire variable domain, with the rest obtained from reference TRBV7-2 and TRBJ2-3, is as follows: GAGVSQSPSNKVTEKGKDVELRCDPISGHTALYWYRQSLGQGLEFLIYFQGNSAPDKSGLPSDRFSAERTGGSVSTLTIQRTQQEDSAVYLCASSRGPLGLTDTQYFGPGTRLTVL.

The chain joins TRBV7-6 to TRBJ1-1; D is unclear. Trimming cost V 1 base and J 11 bases, with 11 bases left between them. This CDR3 is 12 amino acids long. Germline V gives CDR1 SGHVS, CDR2 FNYEAQ. CDR3 DNA sequence: TGTGCCAGCAGCTTAGGCGGGCCTAGGGCTTTCTTT. Protein sequence: CASSLGGPRAFF.

This clonotype was seen many times. This chain links TRBV7-9 with TRBJ1-5; D is ambiguous. The length of the CDR3 is 12 residues. V lost 1 base, J lost 7 bases, and 5 bases lay in between. In germline, CDR1 is SEHNR, CDR2 FQNEAQ (reference sequence). This CDR3 reads CASSLVDQPQHF. CDR3 nucleotides: TGTGCCAGCAGCTTAGTAGACCAGCCCCAGCATTTT.

The chain couples TRBV6-6 to TRBJ2-5, with D possibly being TRBD1 (6 bases). This CDR3 has 13 residues. Germline V gene data show CDR1 as MNHNY and CDR2 as SVGAGI (reference sequence). V was pared by 6 bases and J by 3 bases, with 11 bases between. This CDR3 is CASRVYREETQYF. As DNA, the CDR3 is TGTGCCAGCAGAGTCTACAGGGAAGAGACCCAGTACTTC.

The V and J genes are TRBV7-8 and TRBJ2-5; 7 nucleotides align to TRBD2. This CDR3 region has 16 residues. The germline V gene has CDR1 SGHVS and CDR2 FQNEAQ. Trimming at V came to 3 bases and at J to 2 bases, leaving 9 bases not matched to a gene. The DNA for the CDR3 is TGTGCCAGCAGCTTTCTTCGACTAGCAGCACAAGAGACCCAGTACTTC. Translation gives CASSFLRLAAQETQYF. Drawing the rest from reference TRBV7-8 and TRBJ2-5, the complete variable domain is GAGVSQSPRYKVAKRGQDVALRCDPISGHVSLFWYQQALGQGPEFLTYFQNEAQLDKSGLPSDRFFAERPEGSVSTLKIQRTQQEDSAVYLCASSFLRLAAQETQYFGPGTRLLVL.

The V call is TRBV20-1, the J call TRBJ1-1, with D perhaps TRBD1 (5 bases). V was shortened by 2 bases and J by 3 bases, with 10 bases between the two germline ends. CDR1 and CDR2 (germline): DFQATT, SNEGSKA (reference sequence). The CDR3 covers 13 residues. CDR3 sequence: CSARTDTYTEAFF. CDR3 bases: TGCAGTGCTAGAACGGACACTTACACTGAAGCTTTCTTT.

A note on this clonotype: A much larger clone differs by one base, so this may be a read error. The rearrangement uses TRBV5-4 and TRBJ2-3; D is ambiguous. Trimming left V 2 bases short and J 5 bases short, with 9 bases between. Germline V gene data show CDR1 as SGHNT and CDR2 as YYREEE (reference sequence). The CDR3 extends over 13 amino acids. The CDR3 sequence is CASSFASGDTQYF. The DNA for the CDR3 is TGTGCCAGCAGCTTTGCTAGTGGAGATACGCAGTATTTT.